Listed below are T cell receptor beta chains from one sample, sequenced in a study of identical twins. MiXCR was run by TCRdb on the 5' RACE reads, yielding one entry per CDR3 protein. Here the sample spans approximately 470,000 distinct CDR3 sequences, around 14% being singletons. This sample also belongs to another study, concerning yellow fever vaccine responses in identical twins.

Sequencing used CD4+ T cells sorted from blood. These receptors all stem from a woman between 18 and 29 years old in good health. Each CDR3 is given with its conserved first and last residue. A D gene is named only where the DNA matches it firmly. Clone sizes are given selectively: once, few, many, or a class where the clone is expanded.

v_gene: TRBV27
abundance: many
d_gene: TRBD2
j_gene: TRBJ2-7
CDR3nt: TGTGCCAGCAGCCTAGCGGGAGTCGCGGGCAACGAGCAGTACTTC
CDR3aa: CASSLAGVAGNEQYF

v_gene: TRBV10-3
abundance: few
d_gene: .
j_gene: TRBJ2-2
CDR3nt: TGTGCCATCAGTGGCCAGGGTTGGGAGCTGTTTTTT
CDR3aa: CAISGQGWELFF

v_gene: TRBV14
abundance: few
d_gene: .
j_gene: TRBJ1-1
CDR3nt: TGTGCCAGCAGCCCTACCCGGAGGTTGAACACTGAAGCTTTCTTT
CDR3aa: CASSPTRRLNTEAFF

v_gene: TRBV5-1
abundance: few
d_gene: .
j_gene: TRBJ1-2
CDR3nt: TGCGCCAGCAGCTCGCCCGTTAACTATGGCTACACCTTC
CDR3aa: CASSSPVNYGYTF

v_gene: TRBV14
abundance: .
d_gene: .
j_gene: TRBJ2-3
CDR3nt: TGTGCCAGCAGCCAAACAGGGATCCTCTCAGATACGCAGTATTTT
CDR3aa: CASSQTGILSDTQYF

v_gene: TRBV2
abundance: few
d_gene: TRBD1
j_gene: TRBJ2-1
CDR3nt: TGTGCCAGCAGGCTCGGGACAGACAATGAGCAGTTCTTC
CDR3aa: CASRLGTDNEQFF

v_gene: TRBV7-2
abundance: few
d_gene: TRBD1
j_gene: TRBJ1-6
CDR3nt: TGTGCCAGCAGCTTAGTAACAACAGGGGTTAATTCACCCCTCCACTTT
CDR3aa: CASSLVTTGVNSPLHF

v_gene: TRBV5-4
abundance: few
d_gene: TRBD1
j_gene: TRBJ2-7
CDR3nt: TGTGCCAGCAGACCAGGGGGACAGAGCTCCTACGAGCAGTACTTC
CDR3aa: CASRPGGQSSYEQYF

v_gene: TRBV7-2
abundance: few
d_gene: .
j_gene: TRBJ2-5
CDR3nt: TGTGCCAGCAGCTCATCCCAGCGGGCAGCAGGACAGACCCAGTACTTC
CDR3aa: CASSSSQRAAGQTQYF

v_gene: TRBV5-1
abundance: many
d_gene: TRBD2
j_gene: TRBJ2-7
CDR3nt: TGCGCCAGCAGCCGGACTAGCGGGAGTCCCTACGAGCAGTACTTC
CDR3aa: CASSRTSGSPYEQYF

v_gene: TRBV7-2
abundance: .
d_gene: .
j_gene: TRBJ2-5
CDR3nt: TGTGCCAGCAGCTTTCTTTCAGGGAAGGACCTCCAAGAGACCCAGTACTTC
CDR3aa: CASSFLSGKDLQETQYF

v_gene: TRBV29-1
abundance: .
d_gene: .
j_gene: TRBJ1-1
CDR3nt: TGCAGCGTTGAAAGGGCGGCGAAGACTGAAGCTTTCTTT
CDR3aa: CSVERAAKTEAFF

v_gene: TRBV9
abundance: few
d_gene: .
j_gene: TRBJ2-5
CDR3nt: TGTGCCAGCAGCGGTCAGGGACATCCACAAGAGACCCAGTACTTC
CDR3aa: CASSGQGHPQETQYF

v_gene: TRBV7-7
abundance: few
d_gene: TRBD2
j_gene: TRBJ2-1
CDR3nt: TGTGCTAGCAGCGTGATAGCGGGGCCCCACAATGAGCAGTTCTTC
CDR3aa: CASSVIAGPHNEQFF

v_gene: TRBV19
abundance: few
d_gene: TRBD2
j_gene: TRBJ2-1
CDR3nt: TGTGCCAGTAGGCTAGCGGGGATTCATGAGCAGTTCTTC
CDR3aa: CASRLAGIHEQFF

v_gene: TRBV19
abundance: .
d_gene: TRBD2
j_gene: TRBJ2-1
CDR3nt: TGTGCCAGTAGTATGGTTCAAGGAAGCGGGATCAATGAGCAGTTCTTC
CDR3aa: CASSMVQGSGINEQFF

v_gene: TRBV5-1
abundance: many
d_gene: .
j_gene: TRBJ2-6
CDR3nt: TGCGCCAGCAGCCGGACGAGTGCTGGGGCCAACGTCCTGACTTTC
CDR3aa: CASSRTSAGANVLTF

v_gene: TRBV7-3
abundance: few
d_gene: .
j_gene: TRBJ2-3
CDR3nt: TGTGCCAGCAGCTTAACGGGCGGAACGCAGTATTTT
CDR3aa: CASSLTGGTQYF

v_gene: TRBV12-3/TRBV12-4
abundance: many
d_gene: .
j_gene: TRBJ2-1
CDR3nt: TGTGCCAGCAGTCCTTGGGGGAATGAGCAGTTCTTC
CDR3aa: CASSPWGNEQFF

v_gene: TRBV20-1
abundance: .
d_gene: TRBD2
j_gene: TRBJ2-1
CDR3nt: TGCAGTGCTAGAGGGGAGGGGAGCCCGAATGAGCAGTTCTTC
CDR3aa: CSARGEGSPNEQFF

v_gene: TRBV2
abundance: .
d_gene: .
j_gene: TRBJ2-5
CDR3nt: TGTGCCAGCAGTGAATCCTCAGAGACCCAGTACTTC
CDR3aa: CASSESSETQYF

v_gene: TRBV3-1
abundance: few
d_gene: .
j_gene: TRBJ1-2
CDR3nt: TGTGCCAGCAACCATGCGGGGGGCTACACCTTC
CDR3aa: CASNHAGGYTF

v_gene: TRBV3-1
abundance: .
d_gene: .
j_gene: TRBJ2-3
CDR3nt: TGTGCCAGCAGCCAATATTTCCTTACAAGCACAGATACGCAGTATTTT
CDR3aa: CASSQYFLTSTDTQYF

v_gene: TRBV28
abundance: .
d_gene: .
j_gene: TRBJ2-6
CDR3nt: TGTGCCAGTTCACCCCGGCCCGGGGCCAACGTCCTGACTTTC
CDR3aa: CASSPRPGANVLTF

v_gene: TRBV29-1
abundance: few
d_gene: .
j_gene: TRBJ2-7
CDR3nt: TGCAGCTTCCGGGACAACTCCTACGAGCAGTACTTC
CDR3aa: CSFRDNSYEQYF

v_gene: TRBV4-2
abundance: few
d_gene: TRBD2
j_gene: TRBJ2-1
CDR3nt: TGTGCCAGCAGCCAACCGGGACTAGCGGGGGTGAGCTCCTACAATGAGCAGTTCTTC
CDR3aa: CASSQPGLAGVSSYNEQFF

v_gene: TRBV28
abundance: .
d_gene: .
j_gene: TRBJ1-3
CDR3nt: TGTGCCAGCAGTCTCTCACTAGGGAACACCATATATTTT
CDR3aa: CASSLSLGNTIYF

v_gene: TRBV7-8
abundance: .
d_gene: .
j_gene: TRBJ1-2
CDR3nt: TGTGCCAGCAGCTTGAGGGCAGGGGCGCCGGATGGCTACACCTTC
CDR3aa: CASSLRAGAPDGYTF

v_gene: TRBV2
abundance: .
d_gene: TRBD2
j_gene: TRBJ2-5
CDR3nt: TGTGCCAGCAGTGTGGGGGAGGGGGAGACCCAGTACTTC
CDR3aa: CASSVGEGETQYF

v_gene: TRBV4-2
abundance: .
d_gene: .
j_gene: TRBJ1-5
CDR3nt: TGTGCCAGCAGCCAAGATCTGATGGGTCAGCCCCAGCATTTT
CDR3aa: CASSQDLMGQPQHF

v_gene: TRBV20-1
abundance: .
d_gene: TRBD2
j_gene: TRBJ2-7
CDR3nt: TGCAGTGCTAGAGATGTTGGGGGGGTTTCCTCCTACGAGCAGTACTTC
CDR3aa: CSARDVGGVSSYEQYF

v_gene: TRBV28
abundance: few
d_gene: .
j_gene: TRBJ1-6
CDR3nt: TGTGCCAGCAGGGCCCCCGGGACCGATAATTCACCCCTCCACTTT
CDR3aa: CASRAPGTDNSPLHF

v_gene: TRBV21-1
abundance: .
d_gene: .
j_gene: TRBJ2-5
CDR3nt: TGTGCCAGCAGCCCCTCGGGACAGGGGGAGACCCAGTACTTC
CDR3aa: CASSPSGQGETQYF

v_gene: TRBV2
abundance: few
d_gene: TRBD2
j_gene: TRBJ2-7
CDR3nt: TGTGCCAGCAGACTAGCGGGACCCTACGAGCAGTACTTC
CDR3aa: CASRLAGPYEQYF

v_gene: TRBV5-1
abundance: few
d_gene: .
j_gene: TRBJ2-6
CDR3nt: TGCGCCAGCAGCTTGGGGGACGTTGGGGCCAACGTCCTGACTTTC
CDR3aa: CASSLGDVGANVLTF

v_gene: TRBV4-3
abundance: .
d_gene: TRBD2
j_gene: TRBJ2-7
CDR3nt: TGCGCCAGCAGCCCCGGGACTAGCGTTTACTACGAGCAGTACTTC
CDR3aa: CASSPGTSVYYEQYF

v_gene: TRBV29-1
abundance: few
d_gene: .
j_gene: TRBJ2-7
CDR3nt: TGCAGCGTTGGAGGGGAGCTCTACGAGCAGTACTTC
CDR3aa: CSVGGELYEQYF

v_gene: TRBV28
abundance: few
d_gene: TRBD1
j_gene: TRBJ2-7
CDR3nt: TGTGCCAGCAGGGGGGACAGGGGGCCCACTCGTACCTACGAGCAGTACTTC
CDR3aa: CASRGDRGPTRTYEQYF

v_gene: TRBV15
abundance: few
d_gene: TRBD2
j_gene: TRBJ2-7
CDR3nt: TGTGCCACCAGCAGAGATTTTCCTAAAACTAGCGGGAGCTCCTACGAGCAGTACTTC
CDR3aa: CATSRDFPKTSGSSYEQYF

v_gene: TRBV3-1
abundance: .
d_gene: TRBD1
j_gene: TRBJ2-7
CDR3nt: TGTGCCAGCAGCCAAGGAGGGACAGGGGGCTCCTACGAGCAGTACTTC
CDR3aa: CASSQGGTGGSYEQYF

v_gene: TRBV20-1
abundance: .
d_gene: TRBD2
j_gene: TRBJ2-3
CDR3nt: TGCAGTGCTAGAGATAGCGGGGGGGCCCGGGGCACAGATACGCAGTATTTT
CDR3aa: CSARDSGGARGTDTQYF